This T cell receptor (beta chain) came from a study of T cell responses to AZD1222 COVID-19 vaccine. J lost 5 bases, V lost 6 bases, and 9 bases had no gene match. The CDR3 is made up of 14 amino acids. Germline assignment: CDR1 MNHEY and CDR2 SVGAGI. Libraries were prepared by immunoSEQ multiplex PCR; TCRdb keeps only in-frame clonotypes and omits some of them. The sample shows approximately 130,000 clones, 85% to 90% of them seen only once. Here the sequenced sample was peripheral blood, taken on day 0 of AZD1222 vaccination. This clonotype originated in an adult in good health. The chain is built from TRBV6-5 and TRBJ2-7, with TRBD1 matching 8 bases. The CDR3, as DNA: TGTGCCAGCAGCCAAAGGACAGGGTCCCACGAGCAGTACTTC. It is translated as CASSQRTGSHEQYF.